These 2 T cell receptor beta chains share one sample of origin, sequenced in a study of cytomegalovirus exposure and HLA in healthy donors. Clones were sequenced by immunoSEQ multiplex PCR, and TCRdb holds only the in-frame ones, with some missing. The data hold tens of thousands of clones, with approximately 96% observed a single time. What was sequenced was PBMCs. These receptor sequences come from a man younger than 35 in good health and CMV-seronegative.

V is TRBV7-9 and J is TRBJ2-1, with 7 bases lining up with TRBD2. Germline V gene lookup returns CDR1 SEHNR and CDR2 FQNEAQ (reference sequence). Trimming took 1 base from V and 7 from J; bases not matched to a gene: 10. The CDR3 spans 16 residues. CDR3 sequence: CASSLVGGRAGNEQFF. The DNA of the CDR3 is TGTGCCAGCAGCTTAGTGGGTGGGAGAGCGGGGAATGAGCAGTTCTTC.

The gene calls are TRBV5-4 and TRBJ2-5; the D gene is possibly TRBD2 (5 bases). Germline CDR1 and CDR2: SGHNT and YYREEE (reference sequence). V was shortened by 3 bases and J by 0 bases, with 12 bases between the two germline ends. The CDR3 spans 15 residues. DNA for the CDR3: TGTGCCAGCAGCTCGGGCAGGAGGTACCAAGAGACCCAGTACTTC. It yields the protein CASSSGRRYQETQYF.